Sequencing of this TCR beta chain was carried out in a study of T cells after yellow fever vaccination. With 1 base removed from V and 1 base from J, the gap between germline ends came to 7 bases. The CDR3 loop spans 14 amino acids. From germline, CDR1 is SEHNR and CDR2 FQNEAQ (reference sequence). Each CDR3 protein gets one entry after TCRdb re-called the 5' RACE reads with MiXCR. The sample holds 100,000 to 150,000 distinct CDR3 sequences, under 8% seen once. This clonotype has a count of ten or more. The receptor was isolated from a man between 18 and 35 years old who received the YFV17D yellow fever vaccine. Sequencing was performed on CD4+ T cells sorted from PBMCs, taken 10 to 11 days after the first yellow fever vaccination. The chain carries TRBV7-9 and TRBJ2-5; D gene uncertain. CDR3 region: CASSLGASQETQYF. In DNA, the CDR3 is TGTGCCAGCAGCTTAGGGGCAAGCCAAGAGACCCAGTACTTC.